The rows below give T cell receptor beta chains drawn from one sample of a study of vaccination effects on CD4 cells after COVID-19. What these receptors recognize is not known. Using immunoSEQ multiplex PCR, the repertoire was profiled, and TCRdb retains in-frame clones only, with some absent. Among some 50,000 clones listed, around four fifths were seen once. The sequencing here drew on CD4+ T cells from PBMCs cultured without peptide, taken before COVID-19 vaccination. These receptors originate from a human donor who had a prior SARS-CoV-2 infection. CDR3s include the opening cysteine and the closing phenylalanine or tryptophan. The order of the fields is D gene, clone size, V gene, J gene, CDR3 protein, CDR3 DNA. The D gene is left open where the match is weak. Clone size appears in some rows only: once, few, many, or a class for an expanded clone.

d_call: TRBD1; clone_size: -; v_call: TRBV19; j_call: TRBJ2-3; cdr3_aa: CASSTRQGASDTQYF; cdr3_nt: TGTGCCAGTAGTACCAGACAGGGGGCATCAGATACGCAGTATTTT
d_call: -; clone_size: -; v_call: TRBV29-1; j_call: TRBJ1-1; cdr3_aa: CSGVQGLDTEAFF; cdr3_nt: TGCAGCGGGGTTCAGGGATTAGACACTGAAGCTTTCTTT
d_call: -; clone_size: -; v_call: TRBV4-2; j_call: TRBJ2-1; cdr3_aa: CASSPAGREDYEQFF; cdr3_nt: TGTGCCAGCAGCCCCGCAGGGCGGGAAGATTATGAGCAGTTCTTC
d_call: -; clone_size: -; v_call: TRBV5-5; j_call: TRBJ2-7; cdr3_aa: CASSRGHSYEQYF; cdr3_nt: TGTGCCAGCAGCAGGGGACACTCCTACGAGCAGTACTTC
d_call: -; clone_size: once; v_call: TRBV5-1; j_call: TRBJ2-5; cdr3_aa: CASGGQPQETQYF; cdr3_nt: TGCGCCAGCGGCGGACAGCCCCAAGAGACCCAGTACTTC
d_call: -; clone_size: -; v_call: TRBV4-2; j_call: TRBJ1-1; cdr3_aa: CASSLQGGGTEAFF; cdr3_nt: TGTGCCAGCAGCCTACAGGGTGGGGGGACTGAAGCTTTCTTT
d_call: -; clone_size: -; v_call: TRBV5-5; j_call: TRBJ2-3; cdr3_aa: CASSLVAPTDTQYF; cdr3_nt: TGTGCCAGCAGCTTGGTAGCGCCCACAGATACGCAGTATTTT
d_call: -; clone_size: -; v_call: TRBV7-3; j_call: TRBJ2-7; cdr3_aa: CASSLTLAQGYEQYF; cdr3_nt: TGTGCCAGCAGCTTAACGCTGGCACAGGGCTACGAGCAGTACTTC
d_call: TRBD2; clone_size: -; v_call: TRBV9; j_call: TRBJ2-7; cdr3_aa: CASSVADQRGLYEQYF; cdr3_nt: TGTGCCAGCAGCGTAGCAGACCAGCGGGGACTCTACGAGCAGTACTTC
d_call: -; clone_size: -; v_call: TRBV7-2; j_call: TRBJ1-2; cdr3_aa: CASTQFSANYGYTF; cdr3_nt: TGTGCCAGCACCCAATTTAGCGCCAACTATGGCTACACCTTC
d_call: -; clone_size: once; v_call: TRBV11-2; j_call: TRBJ2-7; cdr3_aa: CASSYYGGSYEQYF; cdr3_nt: TGTGCCAGCAGCTACTACGGGGGCTCCTACGAGCAGTACTTC
d_call: -; clone_size: -; v_call: TRBV6-5; j_call: TRBJ2-7; cdr3_aa: CARMRTGRGYYEQYF; cdr3_nt: TGTGCCAGAATGCGAACCGGACGGGGTTACTACGAGCAGTACTTC
d_call: -; clone_size: -; v_call: TRBV6-1; j_call: TRBJ2-5; cdr3_aa: CASSEVRQETQYF; cdr3_nt: TGTGCCAGCAGTGAAGTGCGGCAAGAGACCCAGTACTTC
d_call: -; clone_size: -; v_call: TRBV5-1; j_call: TRBJ1-1; cdr3_aa: CASSWREGTEAFF; cdr3_nt: TGCGCCAGCAGCTGGAGGGAGGGCACTGAAGCTTTCTTT
d_call: -; clone_size: -; v_call: TRBV6-4; j_call: TRBJ1-2; cdr3_aa: CASRPGANYGYTF; cdr3_nt: TGTGCCAGCAGGCCGGGAGCTAACTATGGCTACACCTTC
d_call: -; clone_size: -; v_call: TRBV19; j_call: TRBJ2-1; cdr3_aa: CASSIIGTIEANEQFF; cdr3_nt: TGTGCCAGTAGTATTATTGGGACAATCGAGGCCAATGAGCAGTTCTTC
d_call: TRBD2; clone_size: -; v_call: TRBV9; j_call: TRBJ2-3; cdr3_aa: CASSVGTSGGSIDTQYF; cdr3_nt: TGTGCCAGCAGCGTAGGGACTAGCGGGGGGTCCATAGATACGCAGTATTTT
d_call: -; clone_size: -; v_call: TRBV13; j_call: TRBJ2-7; cdr3_aa: CASSSKRDGSYEQYF; cdr3_nt: TGTGCCAGCAGCTCGAAACGGGACGGATCCTACGAGCAGTACTTC
d_call: -; clone_size: -; v_call: TRBV7-9; j_call: TRBJ1-3; cdr3_aa: CASSFLSIGNTIYF; cdr3_nt: TGTGCCAGCAGCTTTCTCTCCATCGGAAACACCATATATTTT
d_call: TRBD2; clone_size: once; v_call: TRBV25-1; j_call: TRBJ2-5; cdr3_aa: CASSLSGRGKTQYF; cdr3_nt: TGTGCCAGCAGCCTTAGCGGGAGAGGAAAGACCCAGTACTTC